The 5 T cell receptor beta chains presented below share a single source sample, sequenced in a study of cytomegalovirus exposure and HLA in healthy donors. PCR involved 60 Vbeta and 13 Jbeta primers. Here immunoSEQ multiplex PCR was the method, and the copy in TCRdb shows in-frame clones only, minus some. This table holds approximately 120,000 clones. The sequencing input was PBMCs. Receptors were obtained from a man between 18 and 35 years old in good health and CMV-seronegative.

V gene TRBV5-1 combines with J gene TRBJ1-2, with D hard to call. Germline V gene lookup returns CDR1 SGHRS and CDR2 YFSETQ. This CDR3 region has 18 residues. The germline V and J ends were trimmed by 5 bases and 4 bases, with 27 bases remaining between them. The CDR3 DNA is TGCGCCAGCAGTTCCACCGTAACTGCCAGGAAAGCAAGCTATGGCTACACCTTC. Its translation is CASSSTVTARKASYGYTF. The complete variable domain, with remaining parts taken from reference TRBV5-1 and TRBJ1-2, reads KAGVTQTPRYLIKTRGQQVTLSCSPISGHRSVSWYQQTPGQGLQFLFEYFSETQRNKGNFPGRFSGRQFSNSRSEMNVSTLELGDSALYLCASSSTVTARKASYGYTFGSGTRLTVV.

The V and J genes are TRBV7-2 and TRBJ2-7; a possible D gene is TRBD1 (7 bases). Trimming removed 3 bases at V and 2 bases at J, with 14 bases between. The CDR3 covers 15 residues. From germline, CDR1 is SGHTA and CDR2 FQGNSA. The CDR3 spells CASSFGGGTAYEQYF. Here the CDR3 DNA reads TGTGCCAGCAGCTTCGGAGGGGGGACAGCCTACGAGCAGTACTTC. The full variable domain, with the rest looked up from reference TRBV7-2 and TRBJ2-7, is GAGVSQSPSNKVTEKGKDVELRCDPISGHTALYWYRQSLGQGLEFLIYFQGNSAPDKSGLPSDRFSAERTGGSVSTLTIQRTQQEDSAVYLCASSFGGGTAYEQYFGPGTRLTVT.

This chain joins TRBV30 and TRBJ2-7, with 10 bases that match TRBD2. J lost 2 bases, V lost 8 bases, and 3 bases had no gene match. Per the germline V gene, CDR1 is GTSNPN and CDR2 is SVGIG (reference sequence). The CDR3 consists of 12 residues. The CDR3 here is CAGAGGPYEQYF. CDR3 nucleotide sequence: TGTGCCGGAGCGGGAGGGCCCTACGAGCAGTACTTC.

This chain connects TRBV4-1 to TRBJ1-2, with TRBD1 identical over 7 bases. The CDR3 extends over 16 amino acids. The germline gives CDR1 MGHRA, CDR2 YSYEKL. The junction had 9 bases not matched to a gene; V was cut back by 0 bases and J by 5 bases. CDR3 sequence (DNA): TGCGCCAGCAGCCAAGATGAGGGGGCCCAAAAGTATGGCTACACCTTC. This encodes CASSQDEGAQKYGYTF.

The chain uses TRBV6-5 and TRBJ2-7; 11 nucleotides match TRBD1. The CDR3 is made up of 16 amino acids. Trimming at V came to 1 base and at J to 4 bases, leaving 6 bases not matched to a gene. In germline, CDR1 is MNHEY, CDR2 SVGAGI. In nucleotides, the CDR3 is TGTGCCAGCAGTTACTTGTCCGGACAGGGGGCTTACGAGCAGTACTTC. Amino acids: CASSYLSGQGAYEQYF.